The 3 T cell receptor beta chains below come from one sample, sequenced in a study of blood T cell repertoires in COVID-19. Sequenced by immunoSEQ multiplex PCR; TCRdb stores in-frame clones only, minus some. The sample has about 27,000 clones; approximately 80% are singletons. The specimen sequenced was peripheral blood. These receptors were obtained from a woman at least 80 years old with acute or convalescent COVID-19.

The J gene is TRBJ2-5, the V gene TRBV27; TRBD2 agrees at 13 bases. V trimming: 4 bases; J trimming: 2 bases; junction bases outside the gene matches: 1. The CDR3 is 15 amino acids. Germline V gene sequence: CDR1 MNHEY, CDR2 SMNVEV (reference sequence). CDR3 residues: CASSWGLAGQETQYF. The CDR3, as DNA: TGTGCCAGCAGTTGGGGACTAGCGGGACAAGAGACCCAGTACTTC.

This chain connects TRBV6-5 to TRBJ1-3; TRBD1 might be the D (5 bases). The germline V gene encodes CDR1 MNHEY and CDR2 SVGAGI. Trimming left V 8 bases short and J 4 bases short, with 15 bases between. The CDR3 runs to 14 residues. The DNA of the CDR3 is TGTGCCAGCCTATCCCCAGGGCCCGGAAACACCATATATTTT. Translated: CASLSPGPGNTIYF.

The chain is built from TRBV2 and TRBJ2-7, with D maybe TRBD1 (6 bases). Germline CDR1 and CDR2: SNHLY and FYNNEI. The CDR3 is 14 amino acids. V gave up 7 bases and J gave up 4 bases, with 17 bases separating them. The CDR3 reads CASNEQGSFYEQYF. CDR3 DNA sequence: TGTGCCAGCAACGAACAGGGATCGTTTTACGAGCAGTACTTC.